This TCR beta chain comes out of a study of T cells in Graves' hyperthyroidism and ophthalmopathy. V lost 0 bases and J lost 3, with 14 bases in between. The germline V gene has CDR1 SGHDN and CDR2 FVKESK. The CDR3 covers 17 residues. This clonotype occurred a few times. From RNA transcripts, TCR beta CDR3 regions were amplified. Primed by the HTBI set, a first-round RT-PCR was run on the TCR CDR3. TCRdb used MiXCR to reprocess the multiplex PCR reads, holding one entry per CDR3 protein. Altogether 89,000 or so distinct CDR3 sequences are present, roughly 37% being singletons, with the ten largest covering roughly a tenth.

This TCR was recovered from a woman aged 25 to 39 with Graves' hyperthyroidism. The sequencing sample was made of peripheral blood or thyroid tissue (not recorded which). This chain connects TRBV14 to TRBJ1-4; D gene unclear. In DNA, the CDR3 is TGTGCCAGCAGCCAAGACGAAACCTTTGCACCTAATGAAAAACTGTTTTTT. Translation gives CASSQDETFAPNEKLFF. Drawing the rest from reference TRBV14 and TRBJ1-4, the complete variable domain is EAGVTQFPSHSVIEKGQTVTLRCDPISGHDNLYWYRRVMGKEIKFLLHFVKESKQDESGMPNNRFLAERTGGTYSTLKVQPAELEDSGVYFCASSQDETFAPNEKLFFGSGTQLSVL.